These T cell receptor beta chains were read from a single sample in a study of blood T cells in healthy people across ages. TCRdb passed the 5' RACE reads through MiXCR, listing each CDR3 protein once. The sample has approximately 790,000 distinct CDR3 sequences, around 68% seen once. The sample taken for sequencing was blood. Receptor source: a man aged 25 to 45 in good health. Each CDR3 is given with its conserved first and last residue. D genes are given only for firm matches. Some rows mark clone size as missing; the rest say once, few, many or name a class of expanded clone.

CDR3nt: TGTGCCACCAGCATGGCCCGGGGGGCCTACAATGAGCAGTTCTTC
CDR3aa: CATSMARGAYNEQFF
abundance: NA
j_gene: TRBJ2-1
v_gene: TRBV15
d_gene: TRBD2

CDR3nt: TGCAGTGCTAGAGATGGGGGGGGGGATTACAATGAGCAGTTCTTC
CDR3aa: CSARDGGGDYNEQFF
abundance: many
j_gene: TRBJ2-1
v_gene: TRBV20-1
d_gene: TRBD2

CDR3nt: TGTGCCAGCAGCGTAGCGGGTCCTAGCACAGATACGCAGTATTTT
CDR3aa: CASSVAGPSTDTQYF
abundance: NA
j_gene: TRBJ2-3
v_gene: TRBV9
d_gene: NA

CDR3nt: TGCGCCAGCAGCTTGGACAGCGGCTATGGCTACACCTTC
CDR3aa: CASSLDSGYGYTF
abundance: many
j_gene: TRBJ1-2
v_gene: TRBV5-1
d_gene: NA

CDR3nt: TGTGCCACCAGTGATAATCGACAGTTTTACAATGAGCAGTTCTTC
CDR3aa: CATSDNRQFYNEQFF
abundance: NA
j_gene: TRBJ2-1
v_gene: TRBV24-1
d_gene: NA

CDR3nt: TGTGCCAGCAGTGAAGAGGGCGGCAGGGGCTCATTATGGTACTTC
CDR3aa: CASSEEGGRGSLWYF
abundance: NA
j_gene: TRBJ2-4
v_gene: TRBV6-1
d_gene: NA

CDR3nt: TGTGCCAGAATCTACGAGCAGTACTTC
CDR3aa: CARIYEQYF
abundance: few
j_gene: TRBJ2-7
v_gene: TRBV3-1
d_gene: NA

CDR3nt: TGTGCCAGCAGTACATTCAGGGGGCCCTATGGCTACACCTTC
CDR3aa: CASSTFRGPYGYTF
abundance: NA
j_gene: TRBJ1-2
v_gene: TRBV28
d_gene: TRBD1

CDR3nt: TGCGCCAGCAGCTTGGGGCCACAGGGGGCCTCAGATACGCAGTATTTT
CDR3aa: CASSLGPQGASDTQYF
abundance: NA
j_gene: TRBJ2-3
v_gene: TRBV5-1
d_gene: TRBD1

CDR3nt: TGTGCCAGCAGCTCCGGACAGGGCAAGTGGAACGAGCAGTACTTC
CDR3aa: CASSSGQGKWNEQYF
abundance: NA
j_gene: TRBJ2-7
v_gene: TRBV5-5
d_gene: TRBD1

CDR3nt: TGTGCCAGCAGTTTAGGAGGGGGGGGGTCCTACGAGCAGTACTTC
CDR3aa: CASSLGGGGSYEQYF
abundance: many
j_gene: TRBJ2-7
v_gene: TRBV27
d_gene: NA

CDR3nt: TGTACCAGCAGCCAAGCACATGGGAAACAGCCCCAGCATTTT
CDR3aa: CTSSQAHGKQPQHF
abundance: NA
j_gene: TRBJ1-5
v_gene: TRBV3-1
d_gene: NA

CDR3nt: TGTGCCAGCAGCCCCGGCAGGGGCGTGGAGCAGTACTTC
CDR3aa: CASSPGRGVEQYF
abundance: NA
j_gene: TRBJ2-7
v_gene: TRBV7-2
d_gene: NA

CDR3nt: TGTGCCAGCAGTTACGGTTCCTTAGACAGGGGCCAAGAGACCCAGTACTTC
CDR3aa: CASSYGSLDRGQETQYF
abundance: NA
j_gene: TRBJ2-5
v_gene: TRBV6-2/TRBV6-3
d_gene: TRBD1

CDR3nt: TGTGCCAGCAGCTTCGGGGTTCCTGGTGGCTACACCTTC
CDR3aa: CASSFGVPGGYTF
abundance: NA
j_gene: TRBJ1-2
v_gene: TRBV5-6
d_gene: NA